Reported below is one T cell receptor beta chain. This specimen comes from a study of early T cells in non-severe SARS-CoV-2 infection. Study context: It was bulk RNA from unsorted whole blood that was sequenced, and the chains were unpaired.

Attached unique molecular identifiers marked individual cDNA molecules. MiXCR, applied by TCRdb to the 5' RACE reads, yields one record per CDR3 protein. The table has 35,000 to 50,000 distinct CDR3 sequences, approximately 6.1% seen once. The receptor's source is an adult who was a healthcare worker with PCR-confirmed SARS-CoV-2 infection or an uninfected control (not recorded which). The sample was whole blood.

The CDR3 loop is CSATGLSQNSPLHF. The CDR3 DNA follows: TGCAGTGCAACAGGACTTTCTCAGAATTCACCCCTCCACTTT. The genes are TRBV20-1 and TRBJ1-6; tentatively, D is TRBD1 (5 bases). V lost 6 bases and J 7 bases, leaving 16 bases between the germline ends. Looked up from germline, CDR1 is DFQATT and CDR2 is SNEGSKA (reference sequence). CDR3 length: 14 residues.